This T cell receptor beta chain is drawn from a study of T-cell memory formation after mild COVID-19. Study-level information: Among the donors, TCR clusters were largely specific to each donor. Study-wide findings and caveats: Researchers could not confirm that second-wave clones peaking on day 37 targeted SARS-CoV-2. In pre-infection memory, a portion of responding clones appeared, which suggested that cross-reactive memory joined.

TCR alpha and TCR beta cDNA libraries carrying sample barcodes and UMIs came from 5'RACE with constant-segment primers. TCRdb reanalysed the 5' RACE reads using MiXCR and keeps one entry per CDR3 protein. The table includes roughly 400,000 distinct CDR3 sequences, about 17% detected once. The germline V gene has CDR1 MNHNY and CDR2 SVGAGI (reference sequence). The CDR3 loop spans 15 amino acids. Trimming took 5 bases from V and 2 from J; bases not matched to a gene: 6. This clonotype occurred once. Its antigen remains unknown. The sample taken for sequencing was PBMCs or a T cell subset sorted from them (not recorded which). This clonotype was obtained from a man aged 18 to 29 who had mild COVID-19 (a few samples of this study predate the infection). Cell type and time point are not known. The chain has TRBV6-6 and TRBJ2-5, with 9 bases lining up with TRBD1. CDR3 loop: CASSDLGQGQETQYF. The CDR3 DNA reads TGTGCCAGCAGTGACCTCGGACAGGGGCAAGAGACCCAGTACTTC.